This TCR beta chain is from a study of blood T cell repertoires in COVID-19 (dated by TCRdb to 2018 to 2021). For the wider study: Samples from collaborators originated in the United States, Italy and Spain and spanned both the acute and convalescent phases of COVID-19. The prospective study material was composed of cDNA or gDNA derived from T cells, B-cell-depleted T cells, or PBMCs. Deeply sampled blood TCRbeta repertoires from subjects exposed to, actively infected with, or recovered from COVID-19 were included in the dataset. The repertoires were made available in a free public database intended to serve as a resource for research on the immune response to SARS-CoV-2. The samples were drawn from the first 160 participants of the ongoing ImmuneRACE study and from about 1,200 subjects provided by 6 global collaborators. Nearly every sample came with metadata listing a de-identified subject ID, COVID-19 status, age in years and sex. Where available, HLA class I and class II types were taken from metadata supplied by the sample provider and were not determined by assay-based typing. Overall results and qualifications from the work: The quantity of clinical and demographic metadata differed by source and by participant and was supplied without curation.

The junction shows trimming of 6 bases on V and 5 bases on J, plus 19 bases between the germline ends. The CDR3, cysteine through phenylalanine, is 16 amino acids long. Only the CDR3 DNA stays, 48 bases, in frame from base 1. For CDR1 and CDR2, the germline V gene lists SGHTA and FQGNSA. TCRbeta CDR3 regions were amplified from genomic DNA using the immunoSEQ Assay, a bias-controlled multiplex PCR. The authors' pipeline ran thus. The number of nucleated cells in each sample was estimated by amplification of reference gene primers within the assay. To quantify the absolute abundance of each unique TCRbeta CDR3 rearrangement, sequence reads were collapsed and filtered. Productive Simpson clonality was computed per sample as the square root of Simpson's diversity index over productive rearrangements. The table comes from immuneACCESS by way of TCRdb, which keeps in-frame sequences with V and J called. Part of the clones is missing from these tables; in studies checked, under half for an unresolved V gene and the rest for unknown reasons. The V and J calls and clone size come from that table; D and trimming were worked out from the DNA. The table for this sample lists 100,000 or so clones; 75% to 90% of them were counted only once. 5% to 6.5% of the sample is taken by the ten largest.

At one collaborating source in Seattle, patients were enrolled during active infection and were followed longitudinally through the course of disease. The collaborating institutions used their own protocols to collect whole blood in K2EDTA tubes. Collaborator samples were shipped for TCRbeta analysis as frozen whole blood, isolated PBMCs, or DNA extracted from either sample type. On this clone: The antigen this receptor binds is unknown. No much larger clone exists at a distance of one base, and base qualities are not known.

The clonotype was recovered from a woman between 45 and 60 years old with COVID-19, enrolled during active disease. Sequencing was carried out using peripheral blood. The chain couples TRBV7-2 to TRBJ2-2; the D region possibly corresponds to TRBD1 (8 bases align). The sequence in DNA is TGTGCCAGCAGGGCCGGAATACAGGGGGGGACCGGGGAGCTGTTTTTT. This encodes CASRAGIQGGTGELFF.